Presented here are 25 T cell receptor beta chains from one specimen sequenced in a study of T-cell reconstitution after alpha-beta-depleted transplantation in children. Unique molecular identifiers were used to barcode this TCRbeta library. TCRdb fed the PCR reads into MiXCR, producing one record per CDR3 protein. The table has a few hundred thousand distinct CDR3 sequences, roughly 30% seen once. The sample in question was PBMCs, obtained before TCRalphabeta/CD19-depleted stem cell transplant. Every receptor here comes from a boy less than two years old with Wiskott-Aldrich syndrome, due to receive a stem cell transplant.

J is TRBJ2-1 and V is TRBV20-1; TRBD2 matches 9 bases. Germline CDR1 reads DFQATT; CDR2 reads SNEGSKA (reference sequence). The CDR3 runs 14 residues. V was pared by 5 bases and J by 4 bases, with 6 bases of the junction left unmatched. CDR3 region: CSAPRTSVYNEQFF. The CDR3 nucleotides read TGCAGTGCTCCGAGGACTAGCGTTTACAATGAGCAGTTCTTC.

V gene TRBV5-1 combines with J gene TRBJ2-2; D is perhaps TRBD1 or TRBD2 (5 bases each). The CDR3 totals 17 residues. Trimming pared 3 bases from V and 0 bases from J, leaving 15 bases between. Germline V CDR1 and CDR2: SGHRS, YFSETQ. The CDR3 sequence: CASSWGRTFANTGELFF. The CDR3 DNA sequence: TGCGCCAGCAGCTGGGGACGGACGTTCGCGAACACCGGGGAGCTGTTTTTT.

This clonotype was picked up a small number of times. The rearrangement links TRBV21-1 to TRBJ2-4; the table's D call TRBD1 went unverified against the DNA. TRBV21-1 is marked as a pseudogene. There are 19 residues in the CDR3. The CDR3, as DNA: TGTGCCAGCAGCAAAGCGACAGGCAGGTCCTTACTAGCCAAAAACATTCAGTACTTC. Encoded protein: CASSKATGRSLLAKNIQYF.

V usage is TRBV20-1 and J usage is TRBJ2-1; no clear D gene. Germline lookup yields CDR1 DFQATT and CDR2 SNEGSKA (reference sequence). CDR3 length: 14 amino acids. V lost 6 bases and J 4 bases, leaving 16 bases between the germline ends. Here the CDR3 DNA reads TGCAGTGCCCTAACCGGGCCGAAATACAATGAGCAGTTCTTC. It encodes CSALTGPKYNEQFF.

CDR3 sequence reads: CSVARSGNTIYF. CDR3 DNA: TGCAGCGTTGCGCGGTCCGGAAACACCATATATTTT. The gene calls are TRBV29-1 and TRBJ1-3; D is uncertain. Trimming removed 4 bases at V and 4 bases at J, with 8 bases between. The CDR3 consists of 12 residues. CDR1 SQVTM and CDR2 ANQGSEA come from the germline V gene.

A single count supports this clonotype. V gene TRBV20-1 combines with J gene TRBJ1-1; 10 nucleotides align to TRBD1. From germline, CDR1 is DFQATT and CDR2 SNEGSKA (reference sequence). This CDR3 is built from 13 residues. Trimming cost V 7 bases and J 3 bases; bases outside gene matches: 5. CDR3 DNA sequence: TGCAGTGGCCCGGACAGGGGGTACACTGAAGCTTTCTTT. Protein sequence: CSGPDRGYTEAFF.

The sample holds a few counts of this clonotype. A single base separates this from a much larger clone, so it may be a read error. The rearrangement uses TRBV6-2 or TRBV6-3 and TRBJ2-1; a weak D match, TRBD2 (6 bases). CDR3 length: 15 residues. Germline V CDR1 and CDR2: MNHEY, SVGEGT. CDR3 amino acids: CTSNLGDWSYNEQFF. CDR3 nucleotide sequence: TGTACCAGCAATTTAGGGGACTGGTCCTACAATGAGCAGTTCTTC.

The chain carries TRBV7-2 and TRBJ1-6; 7 bases map to TRBD1. V lost 6 bases, J lost 7 bases, and 12 bases stayed unmatched. The CDR3 is 16 amino acids. Germline values: CDR1 SGHTA, CDR2 FQGNSA. DNA for the CDR3: TGTGCCAGCAGTCTGACCACAGGGGTGATGAATTCACCCCTCCACTTT. Translating it yields CASSLTTGVMNSPLHF.

The chain carries TRBV15 and TRBJ1-1, with 8 nucleotides matching TRBD1. V lost 6 bases, J lost 6 bases, and 15 bases stayed unmatched. Per the germline V gene, CDR1 is LNHNV and CDR2 is YYDKDF (reference sequence). There are 16 residues in the CDR3. The CDR3 loop reads CATSQGQVGFGSEAFF. CDR3 DNA sequence: TGTGCCACCAGTCAGGGACAGGTTGGTTTTGGATCTGAAGCTTTCTTT.

A few counts support this clonotype. In DNA form, the CDR3 reads TGTGCCAGCAGCTACGCTAGCACGGGGGTCTACGAGCAGTACTTC. Protein product: CASSYASTGVYEQYF. The chain has TRBV7-9 and TRBJ2-7; a weak D match, TRBD2 (6 bases). CDR1 is SEHNR, CDR2 FQNEAQ, per germline (reference sequence). Trimming took off 4 bases at V and 3 bases at J, with 16 bases between the two ends. The CDR3 covers 15 residues.

The rearrangement uses TRBV24-1 and TRBJ2-1; D is perhaps TRBD1 (6 bases). Germline V gene sequence: CDR1 KGHDR, CDR2 SFDVKD. This CDR3 contains 14 residues. V dropped 5 bases and J dropped 3 bases, with 10 bases sitting between them. The CDR3, as DNA: TGTGCCACCAGTGGGGGGCACAACTACAATGAGCAGTTCTTC. Its translation: CATSGGHNYNEQFF.

The chain employs TRBV5-1 and TRBJ2-1; 12 bases match TRBD2. The CDR3 is 17 residues long. Losses at the gene ends were 0 bases for V and 4 bases for J; bases not matched to a gene: 5. CDR1 and CDR2 (germline): SGHRS, YFSETQ. The CDR3, as DNA: TGCGCCAGCAGCTTGGTGACTAGCGGGAGAGCTTACAATGAGCAGTTCTTC. Protein sequence: CASSLVTSGRAYNEQFF.

This clonotype was observed a few times. The rearrangement joins TRBV2 to TRBJ1-3; D remains unclear. Germline CDR1 and CDR2: SNHLY and FYNNEI. Trimming took 7 bases from V and 2 from J, leaving 6 bases between them. The CDR3 length is 12 residues. The CDR3 loop is CASISAGNTIYF. The CDR3 nucleotides are TGTGCCAGCATCTCGGCTGGAAACACCATATATTTT. Based on the CDR3 plus reference TRBV2 and TRBJ1-3, the full variable domain is EPEVTQTPSHQVTQMGQEVILRCVPISNHLYFYWYRQILGQKVEFLVSFYNNEISEKSEIFDDQFSVERPDGSNFTLKIRSTKLEDSAMYFCASISAGNTIYFGEGSWLTVV.

V usage is TRBV12-3 or TRBV12-4 and J usage is TRBJ2-2, with D tentatively TRBD1 (5 bases). V lost 7 bases and J lost 1, with 13 bases in between. The CDR3 contains 15 residues. The CDR3 reads CASIPWGGNTGELFF. In DNA form, the CDR3 reads TGTGCCAGCATCCCGTGGGGCGGGAACACCGGGGAGCTGTTTTTT.

This clonotype was recorded a few times. This chain links TRBV9 with TRBJ2-5; TRBD2 aligns across 11 bases. V shed 3 bases and J 5 bases; nucleotides not matched to a gene: 9. This CDR3 contains 16 residues. Germline CDR1 and CDR2: SGDLS and YYNGEE. For the CDR3, the DNA is TGTGCCAGCAGCGGGCTAGCGGGAGGATTCGGTGAGACCCAGTACTTC. This sequence encodes CASSGLAGGFGETQYF.

The genes are TRBV7-9 and TRBJ2-7, with 8 bases lining up with TRBD2. Looked up from germline, CDR1 is SEHNR and CDR2 is FQNEAQ (reference sequence). The CDR3 extends over 13 amino acids. Trimming removed 7 bases from V and 5 bases from J; junction bases left unmatched: 7. DNA of the CDR3: TGTGCCAGCACCCTTAGCGGGATGAACGAGCAGTACTTC. Translated, it gives CASTLSGMNEQYF.

The V gene is TRBV9, the J gene TRBJ2-1; TRBD2 agrees at 9 bases. Trimming took 0 bases from V and 9 from J; bases not matched to a gene: 7. The germline CDR1 and CDR2 sequences are SGDLS and YYNGEE. The CDR3 is 15 residues long. The DNA of the CDR3 is TGTGCCAGCAGCGTAGAGGTAGCGGGAGTGAGTGAGCAGTTCTTC. It translates to CASSVEVAGVSEQFF. Using reference TRBV9 and TRBJ2-1 for the parts outside the CDR3, the full variable domain is DSGVTQTPKHLITATGQRVTLRCSPRSGDLSVYWYQQSLDQGLQFLIQYYNGEERAKGNILERFSAQQFPDLHSELNLSSLELGDSALYFCASSVEVAGVSEQFFGPGTRLTVL.

The J gene is TRBJ2-1, the V gene TRBV5-1; no definite D call. CDR3 length: 15 amino acids. The V end lost 0 bases, the J end lost 5 bases, and 12 bases lay between the germline ends. Germline V lookup: CDR1 SGHRS, CDR2 YFSETQ. The CDR3 region is CASSLALGLDNEQFF. The CDR3 bases are TGCGCCAGCAGCTTGGCCCTTGGCTTGGACAATGAGCAGTTCTTC. The full variable domain, completed using reference TRBV5-1 and TRBJ2-1, is KAGVTQTPRYLIKTRGQQVTLSCSPISGHRSVSWYQQTPGQGLQFLFEYFSETQRNKGNFPGRFSGRQFSNSRSEMNVSTLELGDSALYLCASSLALGLDNEQFFGPGTRLTVL.

This sequence joins TRBV3-1 and TRBJ2-1; TRBD2 agrees at 8 bases. J gave up 10 bases and V 0 bases, and 8 bases lay outside the gene matches. Per the germline V gene, CDR1 is LGHDT and CDR2 is YNNKEL (reference sequence). This CDR3 is 15 amino acids long. The CDR3 DNA sequence: TGTGCCAGCAGCCAAGATCGTCTAGCGGGCGGGGAGCAGTTCTTC. This gives the protein CASSQDRLAGGEQFF.

The chain employs TRBV20-1 and TRBJ1-2; possible D gene TRBD1, 6 bases. CDR1 is DFQATT and CDR2 is SNEGSKA in the germline V gene (reference sequence). This CDR3 comprises 16 residues. V lost 1 base to trimming and J lost 3 bases, with 18 bases between them. Here the CDR3 reads CSARGTSGGAYYGYTF. DNA of the CDR3: TGCAGTGCTAGAGGTACATCGGGGGGCGCGTACTATGGCTACACCTTC.

This clonotype showed up just a few times. The chain is built from TRBV5-1 and TRBJ2-5; the D call may be TRBD1 or TRBD2 (5 bases each). Trimming took off 0 bases at V and 2 bases at J, with 11 bases between the two ends. Germline CDR1 reads SGHRS; CDR2 reads YFSETQ. The CDR3 is 15 amino acids. CDR3 DNA sequence: TGCGCCAGCAGCTTGGAGGGACGGCGGCAAGAGACCCAGTACTTC. Amino acids: CASSLEGRRQETQYF.

This clonotype was seen only a few times. J is TRBJ2-1 and V is TRBV20-1, with D possibly TRBD2 on 5 matching bases. The CDR3 extends over 14 amino acids. The V end lost 7 bases, the J end lost 5 bases, and 18 bases lay between the germline ends. Germline loops: CDR1 DFQATT, CDR2 SNEGSKA (reference sequence). The CDR3 loop is CSVLVGLSDNEQFF. CDR3 bases: TGCAGTGTATTAGTTGGACTGTCGGACAATGAGCAGTTCTTC.

V is TRBV2 and J is TRBJ1-1; the D gene is possibly TRBD1 (5 bases). The CDR3 covers 14 residues. Per germline, CDR1 SNHLY and CDR2 FYNNEI. V lost 6 bases and J 5 bases, leaving 16 bases between the germline ends. CDR3 sequence: CASSRDALGTEAFF. CDR3 nucleotide sequence: TGTGCCAGCAGCCGGGACGCCCTGGGGACTGAAGCTTTCTTT.

The genes are TRBV11-2 and TRBJ2-7; 13 nucleotides align to TRBD2. J lost 2 bases, V lost 2 bases, and 9 bases had no gene match. Germline V CDR1 and CDR2: SGHAT, FQNNGV. The CDR3 is made up of 18 amino acids. The chain's CDR3 is CASSLSRTSGSRTYEQYF. In DNA, the CDR3 is TGTGCCAGCAGCTTATCAAGGACTAGCGGGAGTAGGACCTACGAGCAGTACTTC.

This clonotype appeared once. A read error may explain this, as a much larger clone is one base away. The chain joins TRBV12-3 or TRBV12-4 to TRBJ1-1, with 7 bases lining up with TRBD1. The junction had 5 bases not matched to a gene; V was cut back by 7 bases and J by 0 bases. The CDR3 length is 14 residues. The CDR3 nucleotides are TGTGCCAGCACCCCCGGGACAGTGAACACTGAAGCTTTCTTT. As protein: CASTPGTVNTEAFF.